This entry features one T cell receptor beta chain sequence. Its antigen is currently unknown. The data derive from a study of shared clonotypes between healthy human individuals. TCRdb's copy holds only in-frame clones and misses some; the assay was immunoSEQ multiplex PCR. The repertoire consists of 2 million to 2.5 million clones, with roughly 91% occurring once and the leading ten covering more than 1.5%. Regarding the study as a whole: The rarefaction results pointed to incomplete sorted-subset sequencing despite large depth.

Naivety among CD8 cells was defined by CD45RO negativity and positive CCR7 selection, thereby excluding terminally differentiated effector memory CD45RA+ cells. The V gene's germline CDR1 is SGHTA and CDR2 FQGTGA. Deletions cut 7 bases from V and 6 bases from J, with 20 bases between. The CDR3 runs 15 residues. This chain links TRBV7-3 with TRBJ2-3; weak D call: TRBD2 (5 bases). This TCR derives from a man between 18 and 29 years old in good health. Some clones in this sample may be carry-over from other donors' samples. What was sequenced was naive CD8+ T cells from PBMCs. The CDR3 spells CASTLYGLNADTQYF. Written as DNA, the CDR3 is TGTGCCAGCACCTTGTACGGACTGAATGCGGATACGCAGTATTTT. Based on the CDR3 plus reference TRBV7-3 and TRBJ2-3, the full variable domain is GAGVSQTPSNKVTEKGKYVELRCDPISGHTALYWYRQSLGQGPEFLIYFQGTGAADDSGLPNDRFFAVRPEGSVSTLKIQRTERGDSAVYLCASTLYGLNADTQYFGPGTRLTVL.